The rows below give T cell receptor beta chains drawn from one sample of a study of blood T cell repertoires in COVID-19. TCRdb keeps only in-frame clones here, not all; method: immunoSEQ multiplex PCR. Found here are over 70,000 clones, over 65% of them singletons; the top ten hold around 4.3%. The specimen was peripheral blood. These receptor sequences come from a woman aged 60-75 years with acute or convalescent COVID-19. Both conserved end residues are part of each CDR3. A D gene is named only where the DNA matches it firmly. The listing skips clone size in some rows; elsewhere it reads once, few, many or a size class.

>TRBV19|TRBJ1-1|.|TRBD1
TGTGCCAGTCGGACAGGGCCTACCAACACTGAAGCTTTCTTT
CASRTGPTNTEAFF
>TRBV20-1|TRBJ1-6|.|TRBD1
TGCAGTGCTAGTCGGGACAGGGGAGCTTCACCCCTCCACTTT
CSASRDRGASPLHF
>TRBV6-1|TRBJ1-2|.|TRBD1
TGTGCCAGCAGTGCGACAGGGGACTATGGCTACACCTTC
CASSATGDYGYTF
>TRBV7-2|TRBJ1-1|few|.
TGTGCCAGCAGCTTAGATAGATTTGAAGCTTTCTTT
CASSLDRFEAFF
>TRBV5-1|TRBJ1-3|few|TRBD1
TGCGCCAGCAGCCCGGGGACAGACACTGGAAACACCATATATTTT
CASSPGTDTGNTIYF
>TRBV19|TRBJ1-1|.|TRBD1
TGTGCCAGTAGTGGAACAGGGGGCTACACTGAAGCTTTCTTT
CASSGTGGYTEAFF
>TRBV18|TRBJ2-1|.|.
TGTGCCAGCTCACGGTCCGGGACACCTACTACCTACAATGAGCAGTTCTTC
CASSRSGTPTTYNEQFF
>TRBV9|TRBJ2-5|.|TRBD2
TGTGCCAGCAGCGTAGGAGCGACTAGCGGCCAAGAGACCCAGTACTTC
CASSVGATSGQETQYF
>TRBV5-5|TRBJ1-1|once|.
TGTGCCAGCAGCTTCGTAAGAGAAACTGAAGCTTTCTTT
CASSFVRETEAFF
>TRBV7-9|TRBJ2-1|.|TRBD1
TGTGCCAGCAATAAGTCGCCGGGCAGGGGGAAGGATGAGCAGTTCTTC
CASNKSPGRGKDEQFF
>TRBV19|TRBJ1-2|.|.
TGTGCCAGTAGTACGATAGACACCGCTAACTATGGCTACACCTTC
CASSTIDTANYGYTF
>TRBV27|TRBJ1-1|.|TRBD1
TGTGCCAGCAGTGAGGGACAGCTGATAACCTTAAACACTGAAGCTTTCTTT
CASSEGQLITLNTEAFF
>TRBV7-2|TRBJ1-5|.|.
TGTGCCAGCAGCTCTGAGGGGACAAATCAGCCCCAGCATTTT
CASSSEGTNQPQHF
>TRBV5-4|TRBJ2-7|.|TRBD1
TGTGCCAGCCAGCTTGGCCCACAGGGGGCTTTTGGAGAGCAGTACTTC
CASQLGPQGAFGEQYF
>TRBV30|TRBJ1-6|.|.
TGTGCCTGGAGTGTTGTTCGGGGGAATTCACCCCTCCACTTT
CAWSVVRGNSPLHF
>TRBV18|TRBJ1-2|few|.
TGTGCCAGCTCAACAGGGAAGGAAGACTATGGCTACACCTTC
CASSTGKEDYGYTF
>TRBV9|TRBJ2-7|.|.
TGTGCCAGCAGCGTAGCACCAGGGCCATACGAGCAGTACTTC
CASSVAPGPYEQYF
>TRBV28|TRBJ1-5|.|.
TGTGCCAGCAGTTTACTCAGGTCTCTCAATCAGCCCCAGCATTTT
CASSLLRSLNQPQHF
>TRBV27|TRBJ1-2|.|TRBD1
TGTGCCAGCAGCCACTCGGGACAGGGCGAGGGCTACACCTTC
CASSHSGQGEGYTF
>TRBV6-1|TRBJ1-2|few|TRBD1
TGTGCCAGCAGTGAAAGGACAGGTCAAGATGGCTACACCTTC
CASSERTGQDGYTF
>TRBV19|TRBJ2-6|few|TRBD1
TGTGCCAGTAGTAATCCGGGACAGGGGTCTGGGGCCAACGTCCTGACTTTC
CASSNPGQGSGANVLTF
>TRBV6-6|TRBJ1-4|few|.
TGTGCCAGCAGGGAGAGGGCAACTAATGAAAAACTGTTTTTT
CASRERATNEKLFF
>TRBV29-1|TRBJ1-1|once|.
TGCAGCCTGTATCGGCAGGGGAACACTGAAGCTTTCTTT
CSLYRQGNTEAFF
>TRBV18|TRBJ2-7|.|.
TGTGCCAGCTCACCACGACAGAGTACTTCCTCTGGCGAGCAGTACTTC
CASSPRQSTSSGEQYF
>TRBV30|TRBJ2-7|few|.
TGTGCCTGGAGTGTTGGGGCTTTAGCCTACGAGCAGTACTTC
CAWSVGALAYEQYF
>TRBV7-2|TRBJ1-3|.|.
TGTGCCAGCAGCCAGTTCAGCTCTGGAAACACCATATATTTT
CASSQFSSGNTIYF
>TRBV2|TRBJ2-7|.|.
TGTGCCAGCTCTGCGGGGTGGTACGAGCAGTACTTC
CASSAGWYEQYF
>TRBV30|TRBJ1-4|.|TRBD1
TGTGCCTGGGCTGGACAGGGGATAGCTAATGAAAAACTGTTTTTT
CAWAGQGIANEKLFF
>TRBV19|TRBJ2-4|.|TRBD1
TGTGCCAGTAGTATAACGCGGGACAGGGGTCCCCAAATAGCCAAAAACATTCAGTACTTC
CASSITRDRGPQIAKNIQYF
>TRBV28|TRBJ2-7|.|.
TGTGCCAGCAGTTTGCTCAGGGGAGCCTACGAGCAGTACTTC
CASSLLRGAYEQYF
>TRBV10-3|TRBJ1-5|.|.
TGTGCCATCAGCCGGGACATTAGCAATCAGCCCCAGCATTTT
CAISRDISNQPQHF
>TRBV5-1|TRBJ2-1|once|TRBD2
TGCGCCAGCAGCTTGGCCCCAGCGGGAGAGGGTTATGAGCAGTTCTTC
CASSLAPAGEGYEQFF
>TRBV5-6|TRBJ2-5|.|.
TGTGCCAGCAGCCCCCGGACACAAAGGAAACTTTGGCAAGAGACCCAGTACTTC
CASSPRTQRKLWQETQYF
>TRBV14|TRBJ1-6|.|.
TGTGCCAGCAGCCAAGCCTTTGGCAGGAATTCACCCCTCCACTTT
CASSQAFGRNSPLHF
>TRBV21-1|TRBJ2-4|.|.
TGTGCCAGCAAATCAGTACAGGGGAAGATAGCCAAAAACATTCAGTACTTC
CASKSVQGKIAKNIQYF
>TRBV5-5|TRBJ2-7|.|.
TGTGCCAGCAGCTTGGTGTTGAGCGAGCAGTACTTC
CASSLVLSEQYF
>TRBV5-1|TRBJ2-2|few|TRBD1
TGCGCCAGCAGCTCTAACGGACAGGGGAACACCGGGGAGCTGTTTTTT
CASSSNGQGNTGELFF
>TRBV27|TRBJ1-2|.|.
TGTGCCAGCAGTTTCCCCCCCCGGGGGGGTGGCTACACCTTC
CASSFPPRGGGYTF
>TRBV25-1|TRBJ2-3|.|.
TGTGCCAGCAGTGAATATGGGGGGAAAGGAAGGTCAGATACGCAGTATTTT
CASSEYGGKGRSDTQYF
>TRBV30|TRBJ2-5|.|TRBD2
TGTGCCCGGGGCGGGTACGGACTAGCGGGCCAAGAGACCCAGTACTTC
CARGGYGLAGQETQYF